Below are 21 T cell receptor beta chains sequenced from a single sample in a study of T cell repertoires in cytomegalovirus infection. TCRdb ran MiXCR on the reads and lists one entry per CDR3 protein. The table shows 650,000 to 900,000 distinct CDR3 sequences, with approximately 29% occurring only once. The antigens these receptors bind are not known. The sample here was cultured CD8+ T cells from PBMCs, taken from culture after CMV antigen stimulation. The receptors stem from a human donor in good health (CMV status not recorded). Some clones in this sample may be carry-over from other donors' samples.

This clonotype was observed a few times. The V gene is TRBV19, the J gene TRBJ1-5, with 8 bases identical to TRBD1. The germline V gene has CDR1 LNHDA and CDR2 SQIVND (reference sequence). CDR3 size: 18 residues. The J segment lost 2 bases and the V segment lost 2 bases, leaving 11 bases of the junction unmatched. CDR3 protein: CASSIPPGQGGRNQPQHF. The CDR3 nucleotides are TGTGCCAGTAGTATACCTCCTGGACAGGGAGGGCGCAATCAGCCCCAGCATTTT.

Only a few counts were recorded for this clonotype. The rearrangement uses TRBV5-5 and TRBJ2-3; D may be TRBD1 or TRBD2 (7 bases each). V was clipped by 4 bases and J by 5 bases, with 20 bases between them. The CDR3 is 16 amino acids. Germline V gene lookup returns CDR1 SGHKS and CDR2 YYEKEE (reference sequence). CDR3 protein: CASSPLGQGGGDTQYF. DNA of the CDR3: TGTGCCAGCAGCCCCCTTGGGCAGGGGGGGGGAGATACGCAGTATTTT.

This clonotype was seen a few times. The V call is TRBV24-1, the J call TRBJ2-5; 7 bases agree with TRBD1. Per the germline V gene, CDR1 is KGHDR and CDR2 is SFDVKD. The V segment lost 4 bases and the J segment 0 bases; nucleotides outside the gene matches: 7. This CDR3 is built from 16 residues. The CDR3 loop is CATSDPGQSYQETQYF. DNA of the CDR3: TGTGCCACCAGTGACCCGGGACAGTCCTACCAAGAGACCCAGTACTTC.

This clonotype was observed a few times. V usage is TRBV28 and J usage is TRBJ2-2, with D perhaps being TRBD1 or TRBD2 (5 bases each). The CDR3 extends over 16 amino acids. CDR1 and CDR2 (germline): MDHEN, SYDVKM. Trimming removed 3 bases at V and 2 bases at J, with 13 bases between. This CDR3 is CASSFKGRINTGELFF. The CDR3 bases are TGTGCCAGCAGTTTCAAGGGACGGATTAACACCGGGGAGCTGTTTTTT.

This clonotype came up a few times. The chain links TRBV6-1 to TRBJ1-5; unclear D gene. V lost 4 bases and J lost 2, with 15 bases in between. The CDR3 has 16 residues. The germline V gene encodes CDR1 MNHNS and CDR2 SASEGT. CDR3 coding DNA: TGTGCCAGCAGTGGCGGAGCGGTTGTGGGCAATCAGCCCCAGCATTTT. It encodes CASSGGAVVGNQPQHF.

The chain is built from TRBV6-5 and TRBJ1-3; D may be TRBD1 (6 bases). The length of the CDR3 is 16 residues. V lost 6 bases to trimming and J lost 1 base, with 16 bases between them. Germline CDR1 is MNHEY and CDR2 is SVGAGI. CDR3 amino acids: CASREITGRSGNTIYF. CDR3 bases: TGTGCCAGCAGAGAGATCACAGGGAGATCTGGAAACACCATATATTTT.

This rearrangement joins TRBV27 to TRBJ1-1, with TRBD1 matching over 7 bases. The length of the CDR3 is 13 residues. J was trimmed by 3 bases and V by 4 bases; bases with no gene match: 2. The germline V gene has CDR1 MNHEY and CDR2 SMNVEV (reference sequence). In DNA, the CDR3 is TGTGCCAGCAGTTATCAGGGGGACACTGAAGCTTTCTTT. Translating gives CASSYQGDTEAFF.

V usage is TRBV4-1 and J usage is TRBJ2-1, with 8 bases that match TRBD1. The CDR3 is 13 amino acids. V was clipped by 5 bases and J by 8 bases; unmatched bases: 5. Looked up from germline, CDR1 is MGHRA and CDR2 is YSYEKL. DNA of the CDR3: TGCGCCAGCAGCTCCCAGGACAGGGATGAGCAGTTCTTC. It yields the protein CASSSQDRDEQFF.

The V gene is TRBV20-1, the J gene TRBJ2-7, with 7 bases identical to TRBD1. The CDR3 totals 14 residues. The trim removed 6 bases at V and 2 bases at J, leaving 10 bases unmatched. Germline V CDR1 and CDR2: DFQATT, SNEGSKA (reference sequence). CDR3 region: CSATGQVTTYEQYF. CDR3 nucleotide sequence: TGCAGTGCAACTGGACAGGTCACTACCTACGAGCAGTACTTC.

This clonotype was counted many times. The chain recombines TRBV7-6 with TRBJ1-4; unclear D gene. The CDR3 runs to 13 residues. The germline gives CDR1 SGHVS, CDR2 FNYEAQ. Trimming stripped 1 base from V and 14 bases from J, with 14 bases between. The CDR3, as DNA: TGTGCCAGCAGCTTAGACGAGGAGGGAAGTCTGTTTTTT. As protein: CASSLDEEGSLFF.

V gene TRBV7-9 combines with J gene TRBJ1-6; D possibly corresponds to TRBD1 (6 bases). Germline V gene data show CDR1 as SEHNR and CDR2 as FQNEAQ (reference sequence). With 5 bases removed from V and 7 bases from J, the gap between germline ends came to 18 bases. The CDR3 totals 16 residues. The CDR3: CASSPLFGGSNSPLHF. In nucleotides, the CDR3 is TGTGCCAGCAGCCCTCTGTTCGGGGGCAGCAATTCACCCCTCCACTTT.

This clonotype was counted at least ten times. The chain uses TRBV12-3 or TRBV12-4 and TRBJ1-4; the D gene is possibly TRBD1 (5 bases). The germline V and J ends were trimmed by 0 bases and 8 bases, with 10 bases remaining between them. The CDR3 has 14 residues. In DNA form, the CDR3 reads TGTGCCAGCAGTTTAGCGCCAGGGAGGGAAAAACTGTTTTTT. Translating it yields CASSLAPGREKLFF.

This clonotype was observed at least ten times. This chain links TRBV7-2 with TRBJ2-3, with 7 bases that match TRBD1. V lost 4 bases and J lost 3; bases outside the gene matches: 22. The CDR3 runs to 20 residues. The germline CDR1 and CDR2 sequences are SGHTA and FQGNSA. CDR3 protein: CASSSELTGNRLVRTDTQYF. CDR3 bases: TGTGCCAGCAGCTCGGAGTTGACAGGGAACCGGCTAGTACGAACAGATACGCAGTATTTT. Looking up the rest from reference TRBV7-2 and TRBJ2-3 gives the full variable domain: GAGVSQSPSNKVTEKGKDVELRCDPISGHTALYWYRQSLGQGLEFLIYFQGNSAPDKSGLPSDRFSAERTGGSVSTLTIQRTQQEDSAVYLCASSSELTGNRLVRTDTQYFGPGTRLTVL.

This chain joins TRBV5-1 and TRBJ1-2, with a possible D match to TRBD1 (5 bases). CDR1 is SGHRS and CDR2 is YFSETQ in the germline V gene. Trimming pared 0 bases from V and 1 base from J, leaving 13 bases between. The CDR3 covers 16 residues. The CDR3 here is CASSLAGTENNYGYTF. CDR3 in DNA: TGCGCCAGCAGCTTGGCCGGGACTGAAAATAACTATGGCTACACCTTC.

This clonotype was found a few times. The genes are TRBV6-5 and TRBJ2-1, with TRBD2 as a possible D gene (6 bases). CDR3 size: 14 residues. The germline gives CDR1 MNHEY, CDR2 SVGAGI. V shed 10 bases and J shed 9 bases, with 22 bases lying between them. The DNA for the CDR3 is TGTGCCACCAGAGAGCCCTCATATAGCGGTGAGCAGTTCTTC. Its translation: CATREPSYSGEQFF.

V is TRBV5-1 and J is TRBJ1-1, with TRBD1 identical over 7 bases. The ends lost 7 bases at V and 4 bases at J; junction bases unmatched: 10. CDR3 length: 14 residues. CDR1 is SGHRS and CDR2 is YFSETQ in the germline V gene. CDR3 region: CASGIGQGVTEAFF. The CDR3 DNA reads TGCGCCAGCGGAATAGGGCAGGGGGTCACTGAAGCTTTCTTT.

The CDR3 DNA reads as TGCAGCGTTGAAGCCTCAGGACACAACTATGGCTACACCTTC. Translation: CSVEASGHNYGYTF. The chain links TRBV29-1 to TRBJ1-2; weak D call: TRBD1 (5 bases). Germline V CDR1 and CDR2: SQVTM, ANQGSEA. Deletions cut 1 base from V and 2 bases from J, with 11 bases between. There are 14 residues in the CDR3.

This rearrangement joins TRBV12-3 or TRBV12-4 to TRBJ1-1, with D unresolved. The CDR3 runs 13 residues. Trimming took 7 bases from V and 4 from J, leaving 13 bases between them. The CDR3 sequence: CASIPRLVTEAFF. CDR3 DNA: TGTGCCAGCATCCCCCGGCTGGTCACTGAAGCTTTCTTT.

V is TRBV12-3 or TRBV12-4 and J is TRBJ1-2; D perhaps matches TRBD1 (6 bases). The ends were cut back, 5 bases at V and 8 bases at J, with 15 bases in the middle. CDR3 length equals 13 residues. The CDR3 protein is CASSDNPRGGYTF. In DNA, the CDR3 is TGTGCCAGCAGTGACAACCCCAGGGGCGGCTACACCTTC.

The chain is built from TRBV28 and TRBJ1-6; 9 bases are a match to TRBD1. In germline, CDR1 is MDHEN, CDR2 SYDVKM. The CDR3 runs to 19 residues. J was trimmed by 7 bases and V by 3 bases; bases with no gene match: 16. The DNA for the CDR3 is TGTGCCAGCAGTTTTAGGAACAGGGGGCGGACCACCGGCAATTCACCCCTCCACTTT. Encoded protein: CASSFRNRGRTTGNSPLHF.

This clonotype was seen ten or more times. In DNA, the CDR3 is TGTGCCAGCAGCTGGACAGGGGAAAAACTGTTTTTT. Translation gives CASSWTGEKLFF. The genes are TRBV7-9 and TRBJ1-4; 8 bases are a match to TRBD1. Germline V gives CDR1 SEHNR, CDR2 FQNEAQ (reference sequence). V gave up 4 bases and J gave up 8 bases; unmatched junction bases: 0. This CDR3 comprises 12 residues.